Listed below are T cell receptor beta chains from one sample, sequenced in a study of blood T cell repertoires in COVID-19. TCRdb's table, derived via immunoSEQ multiplex PCR, lists solely in-frame clones and lacks some. The sample consists of 45,000 to 75,000 clones, approximately 86% of them appearing once. The sequenced material came from peripheral blood. The receptor set was obtained from a man between 60 and 75 years old with acute or convalescent COVID-19. Each CDR3 is given without its conserved first and last residue. Not every row has a clone size; where given, it reads once, few, many or a size class.

clone size: once; J gene: TRBJ2-2; V gene: TRBV2; CDR3 protein: ASSEQENTGELF
clone size: -; J gene: TRBJ2-1; V gene: TRBV10-3; CDR3 protein: AISDPPLAGDPNEQF
clone size: -; J gene: TRBJ1-3; V gene: TRBV7-9; CDR3 protein: ASGGRGSGNTIY
clone size: -; J gene: TRBJ2-1; V gene: TRBV27; CDR3 protein: ASSLTGYNEQF
clone size: -; J gene: TRBJ2-7; V gene: TRBV18; CDR3 protein: ASSPAGLVYGEQY
clone size: -; J gene: TRBJ1-1; V gene: TRBV18; CDR3 protein: ASSPTDRGLNTEAF
clone size: few; J gene: TRBJ1-4; V gene: TRBV18; CDR3 protein: ASSLGQVPWEKLF
clone size: -; J gene: TRBJ2-3; V gene: TRBV19; CDR3 protein: ASSILGRGADTQY
clone size: once; J gene: TRBJ2-7; V gene: TRBV18; CDR3 protein: ASSPRGVTLYEQY
clone size: -; J gene: TRBJ1-1; V gene: TRBV5-8; CDR3 protein: ASRRGMNTEAF
clone size: few; J gene: TRBJ2-1; V gene: TRBV5-1; CDR3 protein: ASSSQGSGNEQF
clone size: -; J gene: TRBJ2-7; V gene: TRBV4-1; CDR3 protein: ASSPIDMGLARLYEQY
clone size: -; J gene: TRBJ1-6; V gene: TRBV5-1; CDR3 protein: ASSFFPTGQGNSPLH
clone size: -; J gene: TRBJ1-2; V gene: TRBV28; CDR3 protein: ASSSSSRYGYT
clone size: -; J gene: TRBJ2-1; V gene: TRBV6-1; CDR3 protein: ASSEMLRPGLAGDEQF
clone size: -; J gene: TRBJ2-6; V gene: TRBV2; CDR3 protein: ASRGPAGANVLT
clone size: -; J gene: TRBJ1-3; V gene: TRBV28; CDR3 protein: ASSFSGYGGSGNTIY
clone size: -; J gene: TRBJ2-5; V gene: TRBV5-1; CDR3 protein: ASSLWPSGSQTQY
clone size: few; J gene: TRBJ2-3; V gene: TRBV6-2/TRBV6-3; CDR3 protein: ASSYEAGGVADTQY
clone size: few; J gene: TRBJ1-1; V gene: TRBV4-2; CDR3 protein: ASSQDFQGSYANTEAF
clone size: -; J gene: TRBJ2-3; V gene: TRBV5-1; CDR3 protein: ASSSLAGGEDTQY
clone size: -; J gene: TRBJ2-5; V gene: TRBV5-1; CDR3 protein: ASRLGVQETQY
clone size: -; J gene: TRBJ1-2; V gene: TRBV12-3/TRBV12-4; CDR3 protein: ASSQTEYGYT
clone size: -; J gene: TRBJ1-2; V gene: TRBV9; CDR3 protein: ASSVGSYAGAYGYT
clone size: -; J gene: TRBJ2-7; V gene: TRBV5-6; CDR3 protein: ASSLGRRGAGLSYEQY
clone size: -; J gene: TRBJ2-3; V gene: TRBV29-1; CDR3 protein: SVGGLALVEGTDTQY
clone size: -; J gene: TRBJ2-7; V gene: TRBV30; CDR3 protein: ASQSGSREQY
clone size: -; J gene: TRBJ2-7; V gene: TRBV27; CDR3 protein: ASRGLAGLTHEQY
clone size: -; J gene: TRBJ2-7; V gene: TRBV7-9; CDR3 protein: ASSLAGVLGTYEQY